Listed below are T cell receptor beta chains from one sample, sequenced in a study of T cell changes during pregnancy in multiple sclerosis. Profiling relied on immunoSEQ multiplex PCR, and the TCRdb table lists in-frame clones only, not all of them. The top ten clones hold more than 2% of a sample with tens of thousands of clones, 93% of them seen once. This sample comprised CD8+ T cells from peripheral blood mononuclear cells, obtained in the third trimester of pregnancy. These receptors all stem from a female donor with multiple sclerosis, enrolled in a pregnancy study. Each CDR3 is given with its conserved first and last residue. A D gene is named only where the DNA matches it firmly. The size entry is marked missing in some rows and otherwise reads once, few, many or a size class.

clone size	V gene	D gene	J gene	CDR3 protein	CDR3 DNA
.	TRBV6-1	.	TRBJ1-5	CASSGRSQPQHF	TGTGCCAGCAGTGGCAGGTCTCAGCCCCAGCATTTT
.	TRBV5-5	.	TRBJ2-1	CASSLSEYNEQFF	TGTGCCAGCAGCTTGTCAGAATACAATGAGCAGTTCTTC
.	TRBV5-1	TRBD2	TRBJ2-7	CASSLEGGTSVYEQYF	TGCGCCAGCAGCTTGGAGGGAGGGACTTCGGTCTACGAGCAGTACTTC
.	TRBV7-9	TRBD1	TRBJ1-1	CASSSHVSRDRAEAFF	TGTGCCAGCAGCTCCCACGTATCGCGGGACAGGGCTGAAGCTTTCTTT
.	TRBV5-1	.	TRBJ2-5	CASSLFGLPGETQYF	TGCGCCAGCAGCTTGTTCGGACTCCCGGGAGAGACCCAGTACTTC
.	TRBV4-1	.	TRBJ1-2	CASSQHVIPTNYGYTF	TGCGCCAGCAGCCAACACGTTATACCTACTAACTATGGCTACACCTTC
.	TRBV29-1	TRBD1	TRBJ1-2	CSVTGGYGYTF	TGCAGCGTGACAGGGGGCTATGGCTACACCTTC
.	TRBV28	.	TRBJ1-5	CASRLDILVGNQPQHF	TGTGCCAGCCGGTTGGACATCCTTGTGGGCAATCAGCCCCAGCATTTT
few	TRBV30	.	TRBJ1-1	CAWSPPDRKNTEAFF	TGTGCCTGGAGCCCTCCAGACAGGAAGAACACTGAAGCTTTCTTT
.	TRBV7-9	.	TRBJ1-2	CASSLGSDGYTF	TGTGCCAGCAGCTTAGGCAGTGATGGCTACACCTTC
.	TRBV6-5	TRBD2	TRBJ2-1	CASRDSGRPTGEQFF	TGTGCCAGCAGGGATAGCGGGAGGCCCACCGGTGAGCAGTTCTTC
.	TRBV19	TRBD2	TRBJ2-1	CASSMSSGSHNEQFF	TGTGCCAGTAGTATGTCTAGCGGGAGCCACAATGAGCAGTTCTTC
.	TRBV28	.	TRBJ2-7	CASSFRSGRQYF	TGTGCCAGCAGTTTTAGGTCAGGTAGGCAGTACTTC
.	TRBV7-2	TRBD1	TRBJ1-2	CASRQTGTGGVYGYTF	TGTGCCAGCAGACAAACCGGGACAGGGGGCGTTTATGGCTACACCTTC
.	TRBV2	TRBD2	TRBJ2-6	CASSDTRLAGVSSGANVLTF	TGTGCCAGCAGTGATACTCGACTAGCGGGAGTGAGCTCTGGGGCCAACGTCCTGACTTTC
once	TRBV5-4	.	TRBJ2-7	CASSSGFTYEQYF	TGTGCCAGCAGCAGCGGGTTCACCTACGAGCAGTACTTC
.	TRBV27	TRBD2	TRBJ2-1	CASSLAAGGLYNEQFF	TGTGCCAGCAGTTTAGCAGCGGGAGGGCTGTACAATGAGCAGTTCTTC
.	TRBV7-9	.	TRBJ1-2	CASSLEEGLSGYTF	TGTGCCAGCAGCTTAGAGGAGGGATTAAGTGGCTACACCTTC
few	TRBV19	.	TRBJ1-2	CASSMTVNYGYTF	TGTGCCAGTAGTATGACAGTTAACTATGGCTACACCTTC
.	TRBV27	TRBD2	TRBJ2-1	CASSLRAGGNNEQFF	TGTGCCAGCAGTTTACGGGCGGGAGGGAACAATGAGCAGTTCTTC
once	TRBV6-5	TRBD1	TRBJ1-1	CASSWTGNTEAFF	TGTGCCAGCAGTTGGACAGGGAACACTGAAGCTTTCTTT
.	TRBV19	.	TRBJ1-2	CASSIEGRANYGYTF	TGTGCCAGTAGTATAGAGGGGCGAGCTAACTATGGCTACACCTTC
.	TRBV27	TRBD2	TRBJ2-1	CASSLSGGHLSYNEQFF	TGTGCCAGCAGTCTCTCGGGGGGGCACTTGTCCTACAATGAGCAGTTCTTC
.	TRBV9	.	TRBJ2-3	CASSVIGTDTQYF	TGTGCCAGCAGCGTAATCGGCACAGATACGCAGTATTTT
.	TRBV29-1	.	TRBJ1-2	CSVGRDTNYGYTF	TGCAGCGTGGGACGGGACACTAACTATGGCTACACCTTC
once	TRBV6-1	.	TRBJ1-2	CASTRATGNGYTF	TGTGCCAGCACCCGAGCTACAGGCAATGGCTACACCTTC